A single sample is the source of the 3 T cell receptor beta chains below, sequenced in a study of blood T cells in healthy people across ages. A second PCR, run for about 7 to 12 cycles, used a sample-barcoded 5' primer plus a J-beta primer mix. One entry per CDR3 protein, called by TCRdb with MiXCR from the 5' RACE reads. The sample yields some 890,000 distinct CDR3 sequences, about 28% seen once. The same specimen was also included in a second study, on T cells of mothers and their children.

The material sequenced was blood. The receptor set was obtained from a middle-aged woman in good health.

In regard to this clonotype: Sequence at one end of the junction differs from germline and may be a read error. The chain is built from TRBV12-5 and TRBJ1-5; D possibly corresponds to TRBD1 (5 bases). The CDR3 is 12 residues long. CDR1 and CDR2 from the germline V gene are LGHNT and FRNRAP. Here the CDR3 DNA reads TGTGCTAGTGCCTCTGACTCGGGGCCCCAGAATTTT. Translation: CASASDSGPQNF. Combining the CDR3 with reference TRBV12-5 and TRBJ1-5 gives the whole variable domain DARVTQTPRHKVTEMGQEVTMRCQPILGHNTVFWYRQTMMQGLELLAYFRNRAPLDDSGMPKDRFSAEMPDATLATLKIQPSEPRDSAVYFCASASDSGPQNFGDGTRLSIL.

Notes on this clonotype: A much larger clonotype is one base distant, so this may be a read error. The chain joins TRBV10-3 to TRBJ1-1; no reliable D call. Trimming pared 0 bases from V and 3 bases from J, leaving 11 bases between. The V gene's germline CDR1 is ENHRY and CDR2 SYGVKD. The CDR3 is 15 amino acids. The CDR3 loop reads CAISESYSMDTEAFF. The CDR3 DNA follows: TGTGCCATCAGTGAGTCGTATAGCATGGACACTGAAGCTTTCTTT.

This chain connects TRBV7-9 to TRBJ2-5, with TRBD2 matching over 8 bases. The CDR3 has 13 amino acids. Trimming cost V 1 base and J 13 bases; bases outside gene matches: 8. From germline, CDR1 is SEHNR and CDR2 FQNEAQ (reference sequence). The CDR3 is CASSLGTGGASYF. In nucleotides, the CDR3 is TGTGCCAGCAGCTTAGGTACCGGGGGGGCCTCGTACTTC.